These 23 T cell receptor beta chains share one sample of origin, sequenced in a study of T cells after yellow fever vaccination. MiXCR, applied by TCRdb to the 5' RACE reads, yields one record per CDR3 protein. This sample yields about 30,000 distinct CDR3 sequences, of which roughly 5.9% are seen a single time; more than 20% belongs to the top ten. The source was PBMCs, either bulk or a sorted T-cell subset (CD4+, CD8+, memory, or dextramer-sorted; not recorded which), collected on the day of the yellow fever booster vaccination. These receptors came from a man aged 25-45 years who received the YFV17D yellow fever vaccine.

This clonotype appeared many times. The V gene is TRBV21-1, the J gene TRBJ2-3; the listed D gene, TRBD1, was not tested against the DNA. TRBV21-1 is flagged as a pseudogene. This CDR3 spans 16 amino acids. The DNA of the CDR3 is TGTGCCAGCAGCAAAGCAGGGGACAGGGGAACAGATACGCAGTATTTT. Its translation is CASSKAGDRGTDTQYF.

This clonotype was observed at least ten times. The CDR3 DNA follows: TGCGCCAGCTCCCGCTCTGGCACCTACGAGCAGTACTTC. Its protein is CASSRSGTYEQYF. The chain carries TRBV5-1 and TRBJ2-7; no reliable D call. Germline CDR1 SGHRS, CDR2 YFSETQ. The CDR3 sequence is 13 residues long. The V gene lost 7 bases and the J gene lost 2 bases, with 13 bases spanning the gap.

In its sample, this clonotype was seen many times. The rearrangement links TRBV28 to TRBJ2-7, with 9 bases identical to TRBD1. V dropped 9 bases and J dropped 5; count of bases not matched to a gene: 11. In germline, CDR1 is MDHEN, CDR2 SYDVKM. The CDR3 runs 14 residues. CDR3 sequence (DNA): TGTGCCAGTTACCCCCGGGACAGGGTAAACGAGCAGTACTTC. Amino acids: CASYPRDRVNEQYF.

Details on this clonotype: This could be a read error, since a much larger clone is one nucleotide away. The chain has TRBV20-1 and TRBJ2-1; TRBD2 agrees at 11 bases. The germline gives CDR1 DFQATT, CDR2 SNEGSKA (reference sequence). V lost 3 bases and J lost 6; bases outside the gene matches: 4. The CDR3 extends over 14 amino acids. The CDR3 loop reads CSARGLAESNEQFF. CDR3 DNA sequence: TGCAGTGCTAGGGGACTAGCGGAGTCCAATGAGCAGTTCTTC.

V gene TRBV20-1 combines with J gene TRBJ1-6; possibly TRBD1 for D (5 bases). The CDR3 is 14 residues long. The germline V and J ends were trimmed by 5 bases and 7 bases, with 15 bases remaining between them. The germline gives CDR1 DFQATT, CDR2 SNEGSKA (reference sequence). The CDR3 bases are TGCAGTGCTCAGTCCCAGGGTGGAAATTCACCCCTCCACTTT. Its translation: CSAQSQGGNSPLHF.

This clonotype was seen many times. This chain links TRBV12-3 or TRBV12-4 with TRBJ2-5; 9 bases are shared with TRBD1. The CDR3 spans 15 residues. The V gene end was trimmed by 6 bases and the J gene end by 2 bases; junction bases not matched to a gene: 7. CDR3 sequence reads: CASSQGTGKQETQYF. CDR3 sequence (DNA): TGTGCCAGCAGCCAAGGGACAGGGAAACAAGAGACCCAGTACTTC.

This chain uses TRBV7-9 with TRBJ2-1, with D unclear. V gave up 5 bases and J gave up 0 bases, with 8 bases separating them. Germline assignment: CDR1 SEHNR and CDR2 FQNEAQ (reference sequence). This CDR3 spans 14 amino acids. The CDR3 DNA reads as TGTGCCAGCAGCGGTCTGGGCTCCTACAATGAGCAGTTCTTC. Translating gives CASSGLGSYNEQFF.

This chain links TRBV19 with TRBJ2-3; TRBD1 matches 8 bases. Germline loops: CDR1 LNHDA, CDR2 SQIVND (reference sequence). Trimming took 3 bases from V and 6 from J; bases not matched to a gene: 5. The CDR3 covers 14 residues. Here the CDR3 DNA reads TGTGCCAGTAGTATCCCAGGGGGCAGGGATACGCAGTATTTT. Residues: CASSIPGGRDTQYF. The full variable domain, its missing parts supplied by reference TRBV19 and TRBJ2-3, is DGGITQSPKYLFRKEGQNVTLSCEQNLNHDAMYWYRQDPGQGLRLIYYSQIVNDFQKGDIAEGYSVSREKKESFPLTVTSAQKNPTAFYLCASSIPGGRDTQYFGPGTRLTVL.

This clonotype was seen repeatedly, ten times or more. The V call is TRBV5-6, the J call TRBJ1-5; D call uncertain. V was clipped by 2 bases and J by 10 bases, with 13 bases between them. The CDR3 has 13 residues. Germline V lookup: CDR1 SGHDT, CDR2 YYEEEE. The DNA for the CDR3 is TGTGCCAGCAGCTTAGGTATGGACGACCCCCAGCATTTT. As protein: CASSLGMDDPQHF.

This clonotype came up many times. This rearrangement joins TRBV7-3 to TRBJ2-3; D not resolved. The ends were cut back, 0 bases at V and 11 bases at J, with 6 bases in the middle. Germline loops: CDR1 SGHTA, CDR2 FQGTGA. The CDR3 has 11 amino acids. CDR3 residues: CASSLTGRQYF. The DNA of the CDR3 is TGTGCCAGCAGCTTAACGGGCAGGCAGTATTTT.

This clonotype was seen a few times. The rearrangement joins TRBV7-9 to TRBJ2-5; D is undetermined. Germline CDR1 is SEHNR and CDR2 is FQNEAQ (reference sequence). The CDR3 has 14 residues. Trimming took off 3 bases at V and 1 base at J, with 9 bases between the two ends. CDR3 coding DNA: TGTGCCAGCAGCTTCCCTATCGCCCAAGAGACCCAGTACTTC. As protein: CASSFPIAQETQYF.

The CDR3 region has the DNA TGTGCCAGCAGCTTGGGTAGCGGATTCACAGATACGCAGTATTTT. Translated: CASSLGSGFTDTQYF. The gene calls are TRBV7-9 and TRBJ2-3, with D possibly TRBD2 on 6 matching bases. Germline CDR1 SEHNR, CDR2 FQNEAQ (reference sequence). V was trimmed by 3 bases and J by 2 bases, leaving 12 bases between them. This CDR3 has 15 residues.

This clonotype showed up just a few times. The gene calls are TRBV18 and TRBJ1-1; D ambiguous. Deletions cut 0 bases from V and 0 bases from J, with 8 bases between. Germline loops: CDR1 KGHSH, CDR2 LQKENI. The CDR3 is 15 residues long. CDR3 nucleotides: TGTGCCAGCTCACCACCGGGGAACATGAACACTGAAGCTTTCTTT. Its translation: CASSPPGNMNTEAFF.

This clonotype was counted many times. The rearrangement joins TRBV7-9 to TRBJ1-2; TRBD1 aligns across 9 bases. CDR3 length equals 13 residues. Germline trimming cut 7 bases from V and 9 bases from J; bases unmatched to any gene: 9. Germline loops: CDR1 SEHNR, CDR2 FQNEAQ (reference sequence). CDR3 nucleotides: TGTGCCAGCACCCGGGGGGGGACAGGGAGCTACACCTTC. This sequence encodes CASTRGGTGSYTF.

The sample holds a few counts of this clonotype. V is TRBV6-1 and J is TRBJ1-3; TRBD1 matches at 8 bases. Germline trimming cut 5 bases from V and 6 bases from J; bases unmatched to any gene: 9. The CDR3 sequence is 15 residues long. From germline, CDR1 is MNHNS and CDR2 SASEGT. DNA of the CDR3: TGTGCCAGCAGTCCCCGGACAGGGTCGTCAAACACCATATATTTT. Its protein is CASSPRTGSSNTIYF.

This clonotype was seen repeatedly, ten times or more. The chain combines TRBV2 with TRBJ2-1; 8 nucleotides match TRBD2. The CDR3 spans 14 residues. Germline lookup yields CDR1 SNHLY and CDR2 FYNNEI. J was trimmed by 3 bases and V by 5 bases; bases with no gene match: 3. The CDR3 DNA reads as TGTGCCAGCAGTTCCCTAGCGGGCTACAATGAGCAGTTCTTC. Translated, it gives CASSSLAGYNEQFF.

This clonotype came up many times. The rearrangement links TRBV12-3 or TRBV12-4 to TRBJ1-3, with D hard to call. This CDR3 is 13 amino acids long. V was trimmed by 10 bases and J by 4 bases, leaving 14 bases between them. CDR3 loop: CATSPAQGNTIYF. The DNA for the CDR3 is TGTGCCACCTCGCCGGCGCAAGGAAACACCATATATTTT.

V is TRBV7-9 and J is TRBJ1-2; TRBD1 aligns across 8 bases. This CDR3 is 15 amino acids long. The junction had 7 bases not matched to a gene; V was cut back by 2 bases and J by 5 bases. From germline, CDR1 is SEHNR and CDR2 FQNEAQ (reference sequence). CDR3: CASSLPDRAKYGYTF. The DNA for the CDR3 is TGTGCCAGCAGCTTACCGGACAGGGCGAAGTATGGCTACACCTTC.

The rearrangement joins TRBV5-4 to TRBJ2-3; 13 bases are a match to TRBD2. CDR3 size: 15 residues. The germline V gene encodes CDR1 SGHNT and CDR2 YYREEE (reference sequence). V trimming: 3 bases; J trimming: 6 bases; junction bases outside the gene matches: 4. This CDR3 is CASSSLAGGVDTQYF. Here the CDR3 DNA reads TGTGCCAGCAGCTCACTAGCGGGAGGGGTGGATACGCAGTATTTT. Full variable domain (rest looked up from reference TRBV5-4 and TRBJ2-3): ETGVTQSPTHLIKTRGQQVTLRCSSQSGHNTVSWYQQALGQGPQFIFQYYREEENGRGNFPPRFSGLQFPNYSSELNVNALELDDSALYLCASSSLAGGVDTQYFGPGTRLTVL.

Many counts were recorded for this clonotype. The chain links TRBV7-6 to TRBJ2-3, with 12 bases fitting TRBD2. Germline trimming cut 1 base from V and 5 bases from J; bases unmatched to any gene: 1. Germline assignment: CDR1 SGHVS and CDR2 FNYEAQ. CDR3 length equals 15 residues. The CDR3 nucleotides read TGTGCCAGCAGCTTAGGGGGACTAGCGGGAGATACGCAGTATTTT. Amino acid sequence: CASSLGGLAGDTQYF.

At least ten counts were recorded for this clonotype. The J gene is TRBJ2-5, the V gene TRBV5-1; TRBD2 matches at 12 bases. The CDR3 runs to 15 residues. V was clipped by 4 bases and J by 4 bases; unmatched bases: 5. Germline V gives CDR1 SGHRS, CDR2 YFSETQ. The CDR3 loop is CASSPGGLAGETQYF. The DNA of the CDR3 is TGCGCCAGCAGCCCGGGGGGACTAGCGGGAGAGACCCAGTACTTC. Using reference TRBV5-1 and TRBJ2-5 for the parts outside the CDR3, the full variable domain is KAGVTQTPRYLIKTRGQQVTLSCSPISGHRSVSWYQQTPGQGLQFLFEYFSETQRNKGNFPGRFSGRQFSNSRSEMNVSTLELGDSALYLCASSPGGLAGETQYFGPGTRLLVL.

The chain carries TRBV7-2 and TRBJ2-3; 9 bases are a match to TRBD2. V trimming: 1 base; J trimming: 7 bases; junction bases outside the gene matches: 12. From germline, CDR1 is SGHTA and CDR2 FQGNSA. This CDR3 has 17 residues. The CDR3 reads CASSLVGGGGASNTQYF. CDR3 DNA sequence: TGTGCCAGCAGCTTAGTAGGCGGGGGGGGCGCTTCCAATACGCAGTATTTT.

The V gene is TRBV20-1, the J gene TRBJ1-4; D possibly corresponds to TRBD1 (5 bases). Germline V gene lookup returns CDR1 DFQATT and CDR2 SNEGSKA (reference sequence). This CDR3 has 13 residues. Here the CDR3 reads CSARQTTNEKLFF. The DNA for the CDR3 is TGCAGCGCTCGACAGACAACTAATGAAAAACTGTTTTTT.